This TCR beta chain was sequenced in a study of T cells in Graves' hyperthyroidism and ophthalmopathy. Trimming cost V 0 bases and J 8 bases, with 17 bases left between them. CDR3 length equals 16 residues. From germline, CDR1 is KGHSH and CDR2 LQKENI. This clonotype came up many times. Antigen: not known. Study-level results: Blood also contained most expanded thyroid clonotypes above 0.001.

Amplified regions were TCR beta CDR3 sequences from RNA transcripts. The HTBI set primed first-round TCR CDR3 RT-PCR. TCRdb reprocessed the multiplex PCR reads via MiXCR and lists one record per CDR3 protein. Among approximately 350,000 distinct CDR3 sequences listed, about 16% were seen once. The TCR comes from a woman in her fifties or sixties with Graves' ophthalmopathy. The sequencing input was blood. The rearrangement joins TRBV18 to TRBJ2-1, with D maybe TRBD1 (5 bases). CDR3 DNA sequence: TGTGCCAGCTCACCACCGATAGCAGGGCCTTACCATGAGCAGTTCTTC. Its protein product is CASSPPIAGPYHEQFF.